This TCR beta chain emerged from a study of persistence of HIV-infected CD4 T cells. Sequencing used immunoSEQ version 4 in survey mode. Clones were sequenced by immunoSEQ multiplex PCR, and TCRdb holds only the in-frame ones, with some missing. The sample consists of tens of thousands of clones, about 88% of them appearing once. Turning to this clone: The target antigen is unknown.

Per the germline V gene, CDR1 is KGHSH and CDR2 is LQKENI. Trimming took off 0 bases at V and 1 base at J, with 9 bases between the two ends. This CDR3 comprises 15 residues. Anti-CD3/anti-CD28 beads served as a nonspecific positive control stimulus. CD4+ T cells upregulating both CD40 ligand and CD69 were sorted as responding cells. Whole-study results and caveats: Antigen-responding cells were enriched for degenerate expanded CDR3beta sequences.

This sequence joins TRBV18 and TRBJ1-1; no clear D gene. The source is an adult woman with HIV who was CMV-seropositive. The sample consisted of CD4+ T cells sorted from PBMCs after approximately 19-hour stimulation, taken from a patient who received antiretroviral therapy. CDR3 in amino acids: CASSPPSQQNTEAFF. As DNA, the CDR3 is TGTGCCAGCTCACCACCATCTCAGCAGAACACTGAAGCTTTCTTT.